This T cell receptor (beta chain) was obtained from a study of shared clonotypes between healthy human individuals. For the study at large: Donors had three CD4 naive, three CD4 memory, two CD8 naive and one CD8 memory plate apiece. Study-wide results and limits: Sharing across four donors was highest in naive CD4 (around 5%) and lowest in memory CD8 (roughly 0.4%). The researchers took only blood, and tissue repertoires probably look different.

The CDR3 has 15 residues. CDR1 and CDR2 from the germline V gene are SGHTA and FQGNSA. V was pared by 5 bases and J by 3 bases, with 6 bases of the junction left unmatched. Naive CD8 isolation took CD45RO-negative cells positively selected for CCR7 and excluded terminally differentiated effector memory CD45RA+ cells. Sorted subsets were amplified in replicate PCRs using 200 ng DNA, roughly 30,000 T cell genomes. Data came from immunoSEQ multiplex PCR; TCRdb stores just in-frame clones and leaves some out. Of 1.5 million to 2.5 million clones detected, about 95% appear once; the ten largest clones hold approximately 1.2%. With respect to this clone: What it recognizes is unknown.

The sequence was obtained from a man between 18 and 35 years old in good health. J is TRBJ2-7 and V is TRBV7-2, with 11 bases fitting TRBD2. The sample taken for sequencing was naive CD8+ T cells sorted from blood. CDR3 region: CASSPRLAGRYEQYF. The CDR3 region has the DNA TGTGCCAGCAGCCCGAGACTAGCGGGACGCTACGAGCAGTACTTC.